This T cell receptor beta chain was documented in a study of shared clonotypes between healthy human individuals. Method: immunoSEQ multiplex PCR; TCRdb's copy keeps in-frame clones and lacks some. Among about 1 million clones, 60% to 80% were seen once, and the ten largest hold over 1.3%. V was shortened by 7 bases and J by 0 bases, with 10 bases between the two germline ends. The CDR3 sequence is 13 residues long. The germline V gene has CDR1 MNHNS and CDR2 SASEGT. The sequenced sample was memory CD4+ T cells sorted from blood. The subset is: CD45RA-negative fraction. The clonotype was recovered from a man between 18 and 29 years old in good health. The chain employs TRBV6-1 and TRBJ2-7; perhaps D is TRBD1 or TRBD2 (5 bases each). This CDR3 reads CASKGDGSYEQYF. The CDR3 nucleotides read TGTGCCAGCAAAGGGGACGGCTCCTACGAGCAGTACTTC.